The 26 T cell receptor beta chains reported below all come from one sample, sequenced in a study of shared clonotypes between healthy human individuals. This table comes from immunoSEQ multiplex PCR, and its TCRdb copy is limited to in-frame clones, with some not included. The data show about 1,500,000 clones, roughly 96% seen once. Material for sequencing was naive CD4+ T cells sorted from blood. The subset: CD45RA+ positively selected. The receptors stem from a man aged 30 to 45 in good health.

The chain is built from TRBV9 and TRBJ1-2, with D maybe TRBD1 (5 bases). The V end was cut by 4 bases, the J end by 4 bases, with 23 bases between. Germline loops: CDR1 SGDLS, CDR2 YYNGEE. The CDR3 spans 17 residues. DNA of the CDR3: TGTGCCAGCAGCCCGAGAGACAGCCCCAGGATTGGCTATGGCTACACCTTC. It encodes CASSPRDSPRIGYGYTF.

The chain recombines TRBV5-4 with TRBJ2-1; 12 nucleotides align to TRBD2. In germline, CDR1 is SGHNT, CDR2 YYREEE (reference sequence). The junction had 16 bases not matched to a gene; V was cut back by 4 bases and J by 8 bases. The CDR3 covers 18 residues. The CDR3: CASSPGLAGPPPLDEQFF. The CDR3 bases are TGTGCCAGCAGCCCCGGACTAGCGGGGCCCCCCCCGCTGGATGAGCAGTTCTTC.

The rearrangement links TRBV30 to TRBJ2-2; 7 nucleotides agree with TRBD1. Germline V lookup: CDR1 GTSNPN, CDR2 SVGIG (reference sequence). This CDR3 is built from 13 residues. J was trimmed by 7 bases and V by 7 bases; bases with no gene match: 9. The CDR3 reads CAFNPDRFGELFF. The CDR3 bases are TGTGCCTTTAACCCGGACAGGTTCGGGGAGCTGTTTTTT.

The rearrangement joins TRBV28 to TRBJ2-3, with unresolved D. The CDR3 totals 13 residues. V dropped 4 bases and J dropped 4 bases, with 9 bases sitting between them. CDR1 is MDHEN, CDR2 SYDVKM, per germline. The CDR3 sequence is CASSSISPDTQYF. CDR3 nucleotide sequence: TGTGCCAGCAGTTCCATCTCACCAGATACGCAGTATTTT.

This chain joins TRBV6-6 and TRBJ1-2; TRBD1 aligns across 8 bases. The germline V gene encodes CDR1 MNHNY and CDR2 SVGAGI (reference sequence). The V gene end was trimmed by 4 bases and the J gene end by 4 bases; junction bases not matched to a gene: 8. The CDR3 runs to 15 residues. In DNA form, the CDR3 reads TGTGCCAGCAGTTCGGGGACAGGATCTCTCTATGGCTACACCTTC. Translation: CASSSGTGSLYGYTF.

This clone was observed a single time. The chain links TRBV25-1 to TRBJ1-4; 7 bases align to TRBD1. The J segment lost 11 bases and the V segment lost 5 bases, leaving 11 bases of the junction unmatched. Germline V CDR1 and CDR2: MGHDK, SYGVNS. This CDR3 has 14 amino acids. The chain's CDR3 is CASSTPGGGGKLFF. CDR3 sequence (DNA): TGTGCCAGCAGTACCCCCGGAGGGGGCGGGAAACTGTTTTTT.

The chain links TRBV11-2 to TRBJ2-1; D unresolved. The germline V gene has CDR1 SGHAT and CDR2 FQNNGV. Trimming pared 0 bases from V and 7 bases from J, leaving 7 bases between. The CDR3 runs 13 residues. CDR3 nucleotides: TGTGCCAGCAGCTTAGATTTTACAAATGAGCAGTTCTTC. Protein sequence: CASSLDFTNEQFF. The variable domain in full, completed from reference TRBV11-2 and TRBJ2-1, reads EAGVAQSPRYKIIEKRQSVAFWCNPISGHATLYWYQQILGQGPKLLIQFQNNGVVDDSQLPKDRFSAERLKGVDSTLKIQPAKLEDSAVYLCASSLDFTNEQFFGPGTRLTVL.

The chain combines TRBV7-8 with TRBJ1-2; D is perhaps TRBD1 (5 bases). V lost 4 bases and J 4 bases, leaving 16 bases between the germline ends. The CDR3 is 15 amino acids. Germline assignment: CDR1 SGHVS and CDR2 FQNEAQ. CDR3 amino acids: CASSSSGRGTYGYTF. CDR3 sequence (DNA): TGTGCCAGCAGCTCGTCAGGGAGGGGAACCTATGGCTACACCTTC.

In this sample, this clone turned up once. The chain joins TRBV7-2 to TRBJ1-2; tentative D call: TRBD1 (6 bases). The V gene lost 7 bases and the J gene lost 0 bases, with 9 bases spanning the gap. The CDR3 runs to 13 residues. From germline, CDR1 is SGHTA and CDR2 FQGNSA. The CDR3 loop reads CASTRQANYGYTF. DNA for the CDR3: TGTGCCAGCACCCGACAGGCTAACTATGGCTACACCTTC.

CDR3 amino acids: CASSLGPGSNMNTEAFF. The CDR3 coding sequence is TGTGCCAGCAGCTTAGGTCCAGGCTCGAACATGAACACTGAAGCTTTCTTT. J is TRBJ1-1 and V is TRBV13; D gene ambiguous. CDR3 length equals 17 residues. Trimming took 0 bases from V and 0 from J, leaving 14 bases between them. Germline CDR1 reads PRHDT; CDR2 reads FYEKMQ (reference sequence).

V gene TRBV10-3 combines with J gene TRBJ2-7, with 9 bases lining up with TRBD1. The CDR3 covers 15 residues. V lost 5 bases and J lost 3; bases outside the gene matches: 8. Germline CDR1 and CDR2: ENHRY and SYGVKD. The CDR3 nucleotides read TGTGCCATCAGTAGACCGGGACAGGGTGTCTACGAGCAGTACTTC. This translates into CAISRPGQGVYEQYF.

The chain is built from TRBV18 and TRBJ2-7, with TRBD1 identical over 7 bases. There are 14 residues in the CDR3. Losses at the gene ends were 6 bases for V and 0 bases for J; bases not matched to a gene: 5. Germline loops: CDR1 KGHSH, CDR2 LQKENI. Here the CDR3 DNA reads TGTGCCAGCTCGCGACAGGGCTACTCCTACGAGCAGTACTTC. Protein: CASSRQGYSYEQYF.

This clone was seen more than once but under ten times. The chain carries TRBV5-1 and TRBJ1-1; D uncertain. CDR1 is SGHRS, CDR2 YFSETQ, per germline. The germline V and J ends were trimmed by 3 bases and 0 bases, with 9 bases remaining between them. This CDR3 has 14 residues. CDR3 protein: CASSSDYMNTEAFF. The CDR3 region has the DNA TGCGCCAGCAGCTCGGATTACATGAACACTGAAGCTTTCTTT. Combining the CDR3 with reference TRBV5-1 and TRBJ1-1 gives the whole variable domain KAGVTQTPRYLIKTRGQQVTLSCSPISGHRSVSWYQQTPGQGLQFLFEYFSETQRNKGNFPGRFSGRQFSNSRSEMNVSTLELGDSALYLCASSSDYMNTEAFFGQGTRLTVV.

The V and J genes are TRBV25-1 and TRBJ2-1; 7 bases agree with TRBD1. Germline CDR1 is MGHDK and CDR2 is SYGVNS. This CDR3 is 15 amino acids long. Trimming took 4 bases from V and 7 from J; bases not matched to a gene: 10. The CDR3 loop reads CASSGTGARVNEQFF. The CDR3, as DNA: TGTGCCAGCAGTGGTACAGGGGCCAGGGTGAATGAGCAGTTCTTC.

J is TRBJ2-3 and V is TRBV5-1; TRBD2 aligns across 14 bases. The V and J ends lost 4 bases and 7 bases, in that order; junction bases with no gene match: 5. The germline V gene has CDR1 SGHRS and CDR2 YFSETQ. CDR3 size: 15 residues. The CDR3 nucleotides read TGCGCCAGCAGCCCGACTAGCGGGAGGGCCTATACGCAGTATTTT. Its protein product is CASSPTSGRAYTQYF.

The rearrangement links TRBV15 to TRBJ2-7; D remains unclear. This CDR3 contains 12 residues. The V and J ends lost 3 bases and 7 bases respectively, with 10 bases between them. Germline CDR1 and CDR2: LNHNV and YYDKDF (reference sequence). CDR3 sequence: CATSRGFREQYF. Written as DNA, the CDR3 is TGTGCCACCAGCAGGGGGTTCCGGGAGCAGTACTTC.

This clone was seen once. The V call is TRBV2, the J call TRBJ2-7; TRBD1 agrees at 11 bases. This CDR3 has 16 residues. Germline V gives CDR1 SNHLY, CDR2 FYNNEI. Trimming at V came to 4 bases and at J to 3 bases, leaving 8 bases not matched to a gene. The CDR3, as DNA: TGTGCCAGCAGTGGCCCCGGACAGGGGGCTTACTACGAGCAGTACTTC. It is translated as CASSGPGQGAYYEQYF. Complete variable domain (other parts from reference TRBV2 and TRBJ2-7): EPEVTQTPSHQVTQMGQEVILRCVPISNHLYFYWYRQILGQKVEFLVSFYNNEISEKSEIFDDQFSVERPDGSNFTLKIRSTKLEDSAMYFCASSGPGQGAYYEQYFGPGTRLTVT.

The chain links TRBV9 to TRBJ1-2, with 7 bases identical to TRBD1. Germline V gene lookup returns CDR1 SGDLS and CDR2 YYNGEE. V gave up 4 bases and J gave up 3 bases; unmatched junction bases: 9. CDR3 size: 15 residues. The DNA of the CDR3 is TGTGCCAGCAGCCGACCACAGGGGTATGACTATGGCTACACCTTC. It specifies CASSRPQGYDYGYTF.

The V call is TRBV7-8, the J call TRBJ1-2; 9 nucleotides line up with TRBD1. CDR1 SGHVS and CDR2 FQNEAQ come from the germline V gene. The CDR3 is made up of 13 amino acids. J gave up 7 bases and V 5 bases, and 5 bases lay outside the gene matches. The CDR3 DNA reads as TGTGCCAGCAGCAGTGGACAGGGGAGTGGCTACACCTTC. Translating it yields CASSSGQGSGYTF.

The CDR3: CSVELRIGDTQYF. The CDR3 nucleotides are TGCAGCGTTGAATTGCGTATTGGAGATACGCAGTATTTT. This chain joins TRBV29-1 and TRBJ2-3; D is uncertain. The CDR3 loop spans 13 amino acids. Germline CDR1 is SQVTM and CDR2 is ANQGSEA. Trimming stripped 2 bases from V and 5 bases from J, with 11 bases between.

The V gene is TRBV6-5, the J gene TRBJ2-7; D is possibly TRBD2 (6 bases). Germline lookup yields CDR1 MNHEY and CDR2 SVGAGI. Trimming left V 6 bases short and J 6 bases short, with 18 bases between. The CDR3 spans 14 residues. The CDR3 coding sequence is TGTGCCAGCAGCCTCACCCTGGAGGGTCCCGAGCAGTACTTC. Protein: CASSLTLEGPEQYF.

The chain uses TRBV10-3 and TRBJ2-1; 13 bases are a match to TRBD2. The CDR3 has 16 amino acids. Germline-derived CDR1 and CDR2 are ENHRY and SYGVKD. V lost 4 bases and J lost 7; bases outside the gene matches: 7. The CDR3 nucleotides are TGTGCCATCAGTGTACTAGCGGGAGGGCCGTTAAATGAGCAGTTCTTC. Its translation is CAISVLAGGPLNEQFF.

This chain uses TRBV9 with TRBJ2-1, with D hard to call. The CDR3 totals 13 residues. The germline gives CDR1 SGDLS, CDR2 YYNGEE. The germline V and J ends were trimmed by 0 bases and 8 bases, with 9 bases remaining between them. The CDR3 DNA sequence: TGTGCCAGCAGCGTAGTCCCTTGGGATGAGCAGTTCTTC. Translated: CASSVVPWDEQFF.

The rearrangement links TRBV2 to TRBJ2-1; 10 bases are a match to TRBD2. The CDR3 totals 16 residues. The V segment lost 6 bases and the J segment 3 bases; nucleotides outside the gene matches: 8. Germline V gene sequence: CDR1 SNHLY, CDR2 FYNNEI. For the CDR3, the DNA is TGTGCCAGCAGGTCTCGGACTAGCGGATACTACAATGAGCAGTTCTTC. Translated: CASRSRTSGYYNEQFF.

The rearrangement joins TRBV19 to TRBJ1-5; D uncertain. V was trimmed by 3 bases and J by 2 bases, leaving 5 bases between them. Looked up from germline, CDR1 is LNHDA and CDR2 is SQIVND (reference sequence). This CDR3 has 13 residues. The CDR3 is CASSIIGNQPQHF. The CDR3, as DNA: TGTGCCAGTAGTATCATCGGCAATCAGCCCCAGCATTTT.

This clone showed up just once. The rearrangement uses TRBV14 and TRBJ2-5; no clear D. The CDR3 spans 12 residues. Germline CDR1 reads SGHDN; CDR2 reads FVKESK. V lost 2 bases to trimming and J lost 9 bases, with 10 bases between them. The CDR3 is CASSQSVAAQYF. The CDR3 DNA follows: TGTGCCAGCAGCCAAAGTGTCGCGGCCCAGTACTTC.